This T cell receptor beta chain was sequenced in a study of PD-1 blockade in classical Hodgkin lymphoma. The repertoire was sequenced with immunoSEQ multiplex PCR; TCRdb's copy has only in-frame clones and lacks some. The table has approximately 99,000 clones, about nine tenths seen once. All the patients suffered relapse after autologous stem cell transplantation, and brentuximab vedotin exposure differed. Looked up from germline, CDR1 is LGHNA and CDR2 is YSLEER. V shed 0 bases, J shed 1 base, and the junction held 5 bases outside the gene matches. The CDR3 extends over 17 amino acids. This clone was recorded once.

This clonotype originated in a human donor with classical Hodgkin lymphoma. The chain is built from TRBV4-3 and TRBJ2-2; the match to TRBD2 covers 7 bases. This specimen consisted of peripheral blood mononuclear cells (PBMCs), obtained before the second cycle of nivolumab. CDR3 protein: CASSQDSVAGNTGELFF. CDR3 sequence (DNA): TGCGCCAGCAGCCAAGACTCAGTAGCGGGGAACACCGGGGAGCTGTTTTTT.